Below, one TCR beta chain is given with its context. The CDR3 contains 15 residues. In germline, CDR1 is SGHRS, CDR2 YFSETQ. V lost 7 bases to trimming and J lost 1 base; unmatched junction nucleotides: 7. The data are from a study of blood T cell repertoires in COVID-19. Study background: Nucleic acid was either cDNA or gDNA, and it came from T cells, B-cell-depleted T cells, or PBMCs.

Profiling relied on immunoSEQ multiplex PCR, and the TCRdb table lists in-frame clones only, not all of them. The data contain approximately 77,000 clones, roughly 80% of them singletons. This sequence joins TRBV5-1 and TRBJ1-1; 10 bases line up with TRBD1. The source is a woman in her sixties with acute or convalescent COVID-19. Sample: peripheral blood. CDR3 residues: CASLGTGAANTEAFF. The CDR3 nucleotides are TGCGCCAGCCTCGGGACAGGGGCCGCGAACACTGAAGCTTTCTTT. Full variable domain (outside the CDR3, taken from reference TRBV5-1 and TRBJ1-1): KAGVTQTPRYLIKTRGQQVTLSCSPISGHRSVSWYQQTPGQGLQFLFEYFSETQRNKGNFPGRFSGRQFSNSRSEMNVSTLELGDSALYLCASLGTGAANTEAFFGQGTRLTVV.